This T cell receptor (beta chain) was sequenced for a study of blood T cells in healthy people across ages. Germline V gene data show CDR1 as MNHNS and CDR2 as SASEGT. This CDR3 region has 17 residues. Sample-barcoded 5' priming and a J-beta primer mix drove a second PCR of about 6 to 12 cycles. TCRdb called the 5' RACE reads again in MiXCR, with one record for every CDR3 protein. The sample shows about 760,000 distinct CDR3 sequences, 20% to 25% of them seen only once. Turning to this clonotype: Its antigen remains unknown.

Study findings and constraints: Roughly linear age-related decline in beta diversity appeared, significant by age about 37.

The same data also contributed to another study, on T cells of mothers and their children. That work states: Study donors consisted of a few healthy Caucasian mothers and their six children. Sequencing revealed no T cell clones that were persistent and microchimeric.

The sequence was collected from a boy younger than 18 in good health. The V call is TRBV6-1, the J call TRBJ2-5; TRBD2 aligns across 10 bases. The J call is uncertain, as TRBJ2-1 better fits the DNA end. The sequencing sample was made of blood. The CDR3 DNA reads TGTGCCAGCAGTGAAGACCCCGCCCTAGCGGGGGTGGGTGAGCAGTTCTTC. Encoded protein: CASSEDPALAGVGEQFF.